The 20 T cell receptor beta chains given below trace back to one sample, sequenced in a study of T-cell reconstitution after alpha-beta-depleted transplantation in children. Molecular barcoding with unique molecular identifiers was used for the TCRbeta library. TCRdb re-analysed the PCR reads in MiXCR, keeping a single row per CDR3 protein. Of roughly 300,000 distinct CDR3 sequences in the sample, 9.9% were seen once. Sample: PBMCs from the stem cell graft donor, taken from the stem cell graft. These receptors were taken from a human donor who donated a stem cell graft to a child with SCID.

V and J are TRBV5-4 and TRBJ2-2; 8 nucleotides match TRBD2. The CDR3 sequence is 17 residues long. With V trimmed by 0 bases and J by 1 base, 5 bases remained unmatched. The V gene's germline CDR1 is SGHNT and CDR2 YYREEE (reference sequence). The CDR3 is CASSLGGGLVNTGELFF. The DNA of the CDR3 is TGTGCCAGCAGCTTGGGGGGGGGACTAGTGAACACCGGGGAGCTGTTTTTT.

The table lists this clonotype with a few counts. The chain recombines TRBV20-1 with TRBJ2-1, with 11 nucleotides matching TRBD2. CDR1 is DFQATT, CDR2 SNEGSKA, per germline (reference sequence). The CDR3 runs 14 residues. The ends lost 6 bases at V and 4 bases at J; junction bases unmatched: 5. The DNA of the CDR3 is TGCAGTGCACTCGGGACTAGCGGTTACAATGAGCAGTTCTTC. It specifies CSALGTSGYNEQFF.

This clonotype was detected only once. The chain has TRBV9 and TRBJ2-3, with D tentatively TRBD1 (6 bases). V was pared by 4 bases and J by 0 bases, with 18 bases between. Germline lookup yields CDR1 SGDLS and CDR2 YYNGEE. The CDR3 totals 17 residues. In nucleotides, the CDR3 is TGTGCCAGCAGCCAGGGGTGGGGCCCCCCTAGCACAGATACGCAGTATTTT. It encodes CASSQGWGPPSTDTQYF.

This clonotype was observed a handful of times. The chain has TRBV6-5 and TRBJ1-5, with D unresolved. V shed 6 bases and J shed 5 bases, with 14 bases lying between them. The germline gives CDR1 MNHEY, CDR2 SVGAGI. CDR3 length: 14 residues. Here the CDR3 DNA reads TGTGCCAGCAGCTCCAGGTCTCGGGATCAGCCCCAGCATTTT. Amino acids: CASSSRSRDQPQHF.

This clonotype was detected a few times. V usage is TRBV25-1 and J usage is TRBJ1-3; D not resolved. V was trimmed by 2 bases and J by 8 bases, leaving 19 bases between them. This CDR3 is built from 16 residues. Germline loops: CDR1 MGHDK, CDR2 SYGVNS. CDR3 sequence: CASSERSLSAFDTIYF. In DNA, the CDR3 is TGTGCCAGCAGTGAAAGGTCTCTGTCCGCGTTTGACACCATATATTTT.

This clonotype was seen at least ten times. The chain combines TRBV5-6 with TRBJ1-1, with D hard to call. The V gene lost 5 bases and the J gene lost 5 bases, with 13 bases spanning the gap. The CDR3 covers 13 residues. From germline, CDR1 is SGHDT and CDR2 YYEEEE. DNA of the CDR3: TGTGCCAGCAGTGGCCTCGCTGGGACTGAAGCTTTCTTT. Translated, it gives CASSGLAGTEAFF. The variable domain in full, completed from reference TRBV5-6 and TRBJ1-1, reads DAGVTQSPTHLIKTRGQQVTLRCSPKSGHDTVSWYQQALGQGPQFIFQYYEEEERQRGNFPDRFSGHQFPNYSSELNVNALLLGDSALYLCASSGLAGTEAFFGQGTRLTVV.

The chain is built from TRBV27 and TRBJ1-2; D may be TRBD1 (5 bases). The CDR3 runs 13 residues. V was pared by 3 bases and J by 6 bases, with 11 bases between. The V gene's germline CDR1 is MNHEY and CDR2 SMNVEV (reference sequence). CDR3 in DNA: TGTGCCAGCAGTTTTTCCAGGGAGCATGGCTACACCTTC. It translates to CASSFSREHGYTF.

This clonotype was detected a few times. DNA of the CDR3: TGTGCCAGCACCCCGGGACAGGGGGCGACCGGGGAGCTGTTTTTT. Protein sequence: CASTPGQGATGELFF. The chain couples TRBV6-1 to TRBJ2-2; TRBD1 aligns across 12 bases. The CDR3 runs 15 residues. Per the germline V gene, CDR1 is MNHNS and CDR2 is SASEGT. J gave up 5 bases and V 7 bases, and 5 bases lay outside the gene matches.

V usage is TRBV3-1 and J usage is TRBJ2-1; 8 bases agree with TRBD1. This CDR3 spans 15 amino acids. Germline CDR1 is LGHDT and CDR2 is YNNKEL (reference sequence). The V and J ends lost 3 bases and 1 base, in that order; junction bases with no gene match: 2. CDR3 residues: CASSQGQESYNEQFF. The CDR3 DNA reads as TGTGCCAGCAGCCAGGGACAGGAGTCCTACAATGAGCAGTTCTTC.

This clonotype was detected ten times or more. This rearrangement joins TRBV12-3 or TRBV12-4 to TRBJ2-2, with D perhaps matching TRBD1 (6 bases). There are 14 residues in the CDR3. Trimming shortened V by 5 bases and J by 2 bases, and 9 bases separated the two germline ends. The CDR3 DNA follows: TGTGCCAGCAGTACAGGGTTAAACACCGGGGAGCTGTTTTTT. Encoded protein: CASSTGLNTGELFF.

Many counts were recorded for this clonotype. V and J are TRBV12-3 or TRBV12-4 and TRBJ2-7, with TRBD2 matching 10 bases. The V and J ends lost 3 bases and 3 bases, in that order; junction bases with no gene match: 17. The CDR3 consists of 19 residues. DNA of the CDR3: TGTGCCAGCAGTTTCGGGCTGCGGACTAGCGGATTAAAGGACTACGAGCAGTACTTC. This sequence encodes CASSFGLRTSGLKDYEQYF.

CDR3 region: CSARMLRARGSTDTQYF. DNA for the CDR3: TGCAGTGCTAGAATGCTCCGAGCCCGGGGGAGCACAGATACGCAGTATTTT. The chain has TRBV20-1 and TRBJ2-3, with TRBD2 as a possible D gene (6 bases). The V end lost 2 bases, the J end lost 0 bases, and 18 bases lay between the germline ends. The CDR3 sequence is 17 residues long. CDR1 and CDR2 from the germline V gene are DFQATT and SNEGSKA (reference sequence).

This sequence joins TRBV10-3 and TRBJ2-1; tentatively, D is TRBD2 (6 bases). Germline lookup yields CDR1 ENHRY and CDR2 SYGVKD. V lost 6 bases and J 5 bases, leaving 17 bases between the germline ends. The CDR3 runs 15 residues. CDR3 nucleotides: TGTGCCATCAGGGATCTAGCGCACGGGGACAATGAGCAGTTCTTC. The encoded protein is CAIRDLAHGDNEQFF.

Only a few counts were recorded for this clonotype. The V and J genes are TRBV6-1 and TRBJ1-1; 7 nucleotides match TRBD1. The CDR3 is 14 residues long. Germline V gives CDR1 MNHNS, CDR2 SASEGT. Trimming removed 6 bases from V and 1 base from J; junction bases left unmatched: 5. CDR3 sequence reads: CASSLYRGNTEAFF. DNA of the CDR3: TGTGCCAGCAGCCTCTACAGGGGGAACACTGAAGCTTTCTTT.

This clonotype was observed many times. The rearrangement uses TRBV9 and TRBJ2-3; D gene ambiguous. With 0 bases removed from V and 0 bases from J, the gap between germline ends came to 5 bases. The germline V gene encodes CDR1 SGDLS and CDR2 YYNGEE. The CDR3 spans 14 residues. In nucleotides, the CDR3 is TGTGCCAGCAGCGTAGTGGAGAGCACAGATACGCAGTATTTT. It specifies CASSVVESTDTQYF.

The chain employs TRBV6-4 and TRBJ2-3; no definite D call. In germline, CDR1 is MRHNA, CDR2 SNTAGT. The CDR3 has 16 residues. V shed 7 bases and J shed 1 base, with 18 bases lying between them. The CDR3 DNA is TGTGCCAGCACCCCATCCGGGCCTTGGGGCACAGATACGCAGTATTTT. Residues: CASTPSGPWGTDTQYF.

The chain carries TRBV7-2 and TRBJ1-5, with 7 bases that match TRBD1. This CDR3 region has 15 residues. V shed 3 bases and J 4 bases; nucleotides not matched to a gene: 6. Germline CDR1 reads SGHTA; CDR2 reads FQGNSA. The CDR3 here is CASSLDRDRNQPQHF. The CDR3 nucleotides read TGTGCCAGCAGCTTGGACCGGGACAGAAATCAGCCCCAGCATTTT.

This chain connects TRBV2 to TRBJ2-6; 7 bases agree with TRBD1. Germline lookup yields CDR1 SNHLY and CDR2 FYNNEI. This CDR3 has 19 amino acids. Trimming at V came to 7 bases and at J to 0 bases, leaving 15 bases not matched to a gene. The CDR3: CASIEYRQGNPSGANVLTF. CDR3 coding DNA: TGTGCCAGCATAGAGTACAGACAGGGAAATCCCTCTGGGGCCAACGTCCTGACTTTC.

The chain uses TRBV13 and TRBJ2-4; tentative D call: TRBD1 (6 bases). V lost 1 base and J lost 5, with 9 bases in between. The V gene's germline CDR1 is PRHDT and CDR2 FYEKMQ (reference sequence). This CDR3 is 14 amino acids long. The CDR3 DNA reads TGTGCCAGCAGCTTAGTTACAGGGCAAAACATTCAGTACTTC. It specifies CASSLVTGQNIQYF.

This clonotype was found many times. The genes are TRBV12-3 or TRBV12-4 and TRBJ2-1, with D possibly being TRBD2 (7 bases). The germline V and J ends were trimmed by 7 bases and 2 bases, with 12 bases remaining between them. The CDR3 extends over 14 amino acids. Here the CDR3 DNA reads TGTGCCAGCACCTTGGGGGGGCCCTACAATGAGCAGTTCTTC. This codes for CASTLGGPYNEQFF.